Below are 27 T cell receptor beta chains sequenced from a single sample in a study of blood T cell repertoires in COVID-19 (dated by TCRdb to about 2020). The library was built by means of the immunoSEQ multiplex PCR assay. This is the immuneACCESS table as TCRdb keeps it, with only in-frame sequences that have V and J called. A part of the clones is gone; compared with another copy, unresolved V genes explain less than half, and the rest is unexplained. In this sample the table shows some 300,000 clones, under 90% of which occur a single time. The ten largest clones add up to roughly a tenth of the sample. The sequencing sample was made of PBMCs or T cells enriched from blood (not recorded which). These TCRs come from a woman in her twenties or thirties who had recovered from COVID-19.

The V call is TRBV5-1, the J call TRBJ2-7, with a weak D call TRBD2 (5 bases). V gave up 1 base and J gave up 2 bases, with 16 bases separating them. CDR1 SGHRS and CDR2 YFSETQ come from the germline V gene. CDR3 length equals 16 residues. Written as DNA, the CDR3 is TGCGCCAGCAGCTTGCTTGGAGGTAGCCTAGCCTACGAGCAGTACTTC. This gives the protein CASSLLGGSLAYEQYF. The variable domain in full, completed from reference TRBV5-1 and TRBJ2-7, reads KAGVTQTPRYLIKTRGQQVTLSCSPISGHRSVSWYQQTPGQGLQFLFEYFSETQRNKGNFPGRFSGRQFSNSRSEMNVSTLELGDSALYLCASSLLGGSLAYEQYFGPGTRLTVT.

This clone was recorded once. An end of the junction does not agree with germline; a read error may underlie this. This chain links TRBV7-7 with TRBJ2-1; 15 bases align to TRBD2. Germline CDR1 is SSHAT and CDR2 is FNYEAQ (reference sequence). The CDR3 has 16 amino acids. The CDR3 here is CASSRGLAGGPNEQFF. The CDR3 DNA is TGTGCTAGCAGCCGCGGACTAGCGGGAGGGCCCAATGAGCAGTTCTTC.

CDR3 in DNA: TGTGCCAGCAGAGGGGGGCCGACAGCGGGATTTGCAGATACGCAGTATTTT. The encoded protein is CASRGGPTAGFADTQYF. The gene calls are TRBV13 and TRBJ2-3; D is possibly TRBD2 (7 bases). The V end lost 6 bases, the J end lost 4 bases, and 23 bases lay between the germline ends. The CDR3 contains 17 residues. Germline V gene data show CDR1 as PRHDT and CDR2 as FYEKMQ (reference sequence).

This CDR3 reads CASSDWEGEGTGELFF. As DNA, the CDR3 is TGTGCCAGCAGTGATTGGGAAGGGGAAGGCACCGGGGAGCTGTTTTTT. The V gene is TRBV25-1, the J gene TRBJ2-2; D might be TRBD1 (5 bases). V was pared by 3 bases and J by 4 bases, with 15 bases between. Germline V CDR1 and CDR2: MGHDK, SYGVNS. This CDR3 is built from 16 residues.

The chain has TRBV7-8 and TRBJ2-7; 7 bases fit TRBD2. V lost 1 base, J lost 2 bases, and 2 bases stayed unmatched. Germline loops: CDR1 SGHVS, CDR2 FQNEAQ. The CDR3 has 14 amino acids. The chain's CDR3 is CASSLVGGAYEQYF. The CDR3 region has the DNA TGTGCCAGCAGCTTAGTTGGGGGGGCCTACGAGCAGTACTTC.

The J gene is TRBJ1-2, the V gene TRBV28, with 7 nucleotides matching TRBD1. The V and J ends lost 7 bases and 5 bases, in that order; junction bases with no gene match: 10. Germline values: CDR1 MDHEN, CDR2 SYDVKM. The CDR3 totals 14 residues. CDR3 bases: TGTGCCAGCACCAACCGCGGGACAGAATATGGCTACACCTTC. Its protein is CASTNRGTEYGYTF.

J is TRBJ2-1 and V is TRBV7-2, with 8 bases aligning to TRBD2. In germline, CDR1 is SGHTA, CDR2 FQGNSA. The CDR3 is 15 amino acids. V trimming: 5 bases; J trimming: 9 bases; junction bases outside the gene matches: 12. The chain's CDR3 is CASSHGIAGNSEQFF. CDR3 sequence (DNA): TGTGCCAGCAGCCACGGGATAGCGGGAAATAGTGAGCAGTTCTTC. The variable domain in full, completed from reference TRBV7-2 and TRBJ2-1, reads GAGVSQSPSNKVTEKGKDVELRCDPISGHTALYWYRQSLGQGLEFLIYFQGNSAPDKSGLPSDRFSAERTGGSVSTLTIQRTQQEDSAVYLCASSHGIAGNSEQFFGPGTRLTVL.

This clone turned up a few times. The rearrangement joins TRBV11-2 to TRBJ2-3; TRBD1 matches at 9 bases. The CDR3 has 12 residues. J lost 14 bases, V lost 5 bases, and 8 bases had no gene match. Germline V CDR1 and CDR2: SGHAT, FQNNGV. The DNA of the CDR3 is TGTGCCAGCAGCACCCGGGACAGGGAATCGTATTTT. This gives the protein CASSTRDRESYF.

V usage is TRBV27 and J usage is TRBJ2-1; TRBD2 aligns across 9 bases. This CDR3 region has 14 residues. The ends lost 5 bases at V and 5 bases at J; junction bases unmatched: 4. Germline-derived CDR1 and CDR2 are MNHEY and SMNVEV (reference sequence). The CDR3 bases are TGTGCCAGCAGTACTAGCGGGCTAAACAATGAGCAGTTCTTC. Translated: CASSTSGLNNEQFF.

The CDR3 is CATSRGRTSVTDTQYF. For the CDR3, the DNA is TGTGCCACCAGCAGAGGTCGGACTAGCGTCACAGATACGCAGTATTTT. The chain employs TRBV15 and TRBJ2-3; 9 nucleotides match TRBD2. Germline trimming cut 1 base from V and 2 bases from J; bases unmatched to any gene: 4. The CDR3 has 16 amino acids. Germline V gives CDR1 LNHNV, CDR2 YYDKDF (reference sequence).

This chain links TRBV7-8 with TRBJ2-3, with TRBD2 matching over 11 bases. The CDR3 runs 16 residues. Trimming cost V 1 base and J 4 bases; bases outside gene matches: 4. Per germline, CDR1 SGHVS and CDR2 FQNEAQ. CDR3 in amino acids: CASSLELAGVPDTQYF. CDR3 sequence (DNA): TGTGCCAGCAGCTTAGAACTAGCGGGAGTACCAGATACGCAGTATTTT.

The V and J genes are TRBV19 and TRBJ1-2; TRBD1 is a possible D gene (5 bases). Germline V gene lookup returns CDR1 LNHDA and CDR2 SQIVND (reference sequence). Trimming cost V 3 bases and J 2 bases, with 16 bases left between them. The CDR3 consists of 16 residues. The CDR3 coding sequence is TGTGCCAGTAGTATTTCTGTGGGCAGGGTAAACTATGGCTACACCTTC. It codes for CASSISVGRVNYGYTF.

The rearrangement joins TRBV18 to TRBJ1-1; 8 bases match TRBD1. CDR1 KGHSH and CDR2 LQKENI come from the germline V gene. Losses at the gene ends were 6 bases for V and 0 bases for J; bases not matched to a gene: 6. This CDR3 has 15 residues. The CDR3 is CASSQRTGLNTEAFF. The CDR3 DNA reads TGTGCCAGCTCTCAGAGGACAGGGTTGAACACTGAAGCTTTCTTT.

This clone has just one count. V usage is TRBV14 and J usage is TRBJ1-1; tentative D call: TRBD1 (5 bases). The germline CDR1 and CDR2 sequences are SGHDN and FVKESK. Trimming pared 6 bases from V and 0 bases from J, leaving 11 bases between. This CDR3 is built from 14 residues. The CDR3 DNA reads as TGTGCCAGCAGAAGGACAACAATGAACACTGAAGCTTTCTTT. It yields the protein CASRRTTMNTEAFF.

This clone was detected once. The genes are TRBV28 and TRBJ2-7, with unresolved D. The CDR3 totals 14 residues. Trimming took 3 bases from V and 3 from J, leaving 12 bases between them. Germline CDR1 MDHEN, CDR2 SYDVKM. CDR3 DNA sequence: TGTGCCAGCAGTTTGTCGACTCCTGACTACGAGCAGTACTTC. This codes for CASSLSTPDYEQYF.

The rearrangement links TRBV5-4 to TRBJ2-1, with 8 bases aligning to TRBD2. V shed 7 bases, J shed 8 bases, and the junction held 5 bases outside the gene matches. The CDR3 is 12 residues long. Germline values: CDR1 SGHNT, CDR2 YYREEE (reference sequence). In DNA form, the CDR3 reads TGTGCCAGCCGGGGGGGCAGCTATGAGCAGTTCTTC. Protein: CASRGGSYEQFF.

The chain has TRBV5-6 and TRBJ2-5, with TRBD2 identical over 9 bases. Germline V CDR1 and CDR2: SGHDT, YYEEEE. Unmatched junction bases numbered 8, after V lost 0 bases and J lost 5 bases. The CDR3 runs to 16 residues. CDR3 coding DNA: TGTGCCAGCAGCTTGGCGGCGGGAGGGCCGTTCGAGACCCAGTACTTC. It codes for CASSLAAGGPFETQYF.

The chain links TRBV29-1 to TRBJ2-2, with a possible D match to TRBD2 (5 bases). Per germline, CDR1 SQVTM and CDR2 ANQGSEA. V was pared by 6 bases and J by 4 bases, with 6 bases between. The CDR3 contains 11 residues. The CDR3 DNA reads TGCAGCGTCACTAGCACCGGGGAGCTGTTTTTT. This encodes CSVTSTGELFF.

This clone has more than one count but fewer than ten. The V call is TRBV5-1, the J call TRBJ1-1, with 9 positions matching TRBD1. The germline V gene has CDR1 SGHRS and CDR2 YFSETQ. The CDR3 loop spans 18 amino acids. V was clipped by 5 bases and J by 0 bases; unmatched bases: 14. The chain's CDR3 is CASSFRPGQGLMNTEAFF. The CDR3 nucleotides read TGCGCCAGCAGTTTTCGACCGGGACAGGGACTTATGAACACTGAAGCTTTCTTT.

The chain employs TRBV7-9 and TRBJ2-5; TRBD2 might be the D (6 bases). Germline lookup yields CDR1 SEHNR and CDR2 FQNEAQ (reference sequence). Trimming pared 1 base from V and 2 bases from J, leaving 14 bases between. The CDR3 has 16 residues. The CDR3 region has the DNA TGTGCCAGCAGCTTAGGGCCGGGACTGGGACAAGAGACCCAGTACTTC. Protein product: CASSLGPGLGQETQYF.

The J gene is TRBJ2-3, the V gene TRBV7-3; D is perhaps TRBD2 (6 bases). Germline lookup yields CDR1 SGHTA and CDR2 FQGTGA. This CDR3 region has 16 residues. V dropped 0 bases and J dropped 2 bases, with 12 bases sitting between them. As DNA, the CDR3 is TGTGCCAGCAGCTTAACGTCTCCGGGACTCACAGATACGCAGTATTTT. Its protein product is CASSLTSPGLTDTQYF.

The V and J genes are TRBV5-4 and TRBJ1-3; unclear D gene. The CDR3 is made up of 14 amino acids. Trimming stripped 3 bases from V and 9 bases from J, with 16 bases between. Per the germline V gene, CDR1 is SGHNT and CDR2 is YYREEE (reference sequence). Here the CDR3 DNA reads TGTGCCAGCAGCTCCGACGGTGACCGGGGCACCATATATTTT. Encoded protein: CASSSDGDRGTIYF. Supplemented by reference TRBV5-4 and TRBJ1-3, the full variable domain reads ETGVTQSPTHLIKTRGQQVTLRCSSQSGHNTVSWYQQALGQGPQFIFQYYREEENGRGNFPPRFSGLQFPNYSSELNVNALELDDSALYLCASSSDGDRGTIYFGEGSWLTVV.

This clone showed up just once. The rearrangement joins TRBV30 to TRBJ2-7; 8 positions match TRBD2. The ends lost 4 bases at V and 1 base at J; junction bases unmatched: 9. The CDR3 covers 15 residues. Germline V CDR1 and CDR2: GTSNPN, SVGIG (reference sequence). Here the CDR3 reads CAWNRVSGISYEQYF. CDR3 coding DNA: TGTGCCTGGAATAGGGTTAGCGGGATTTCCTACGAGCAGTACTTC.

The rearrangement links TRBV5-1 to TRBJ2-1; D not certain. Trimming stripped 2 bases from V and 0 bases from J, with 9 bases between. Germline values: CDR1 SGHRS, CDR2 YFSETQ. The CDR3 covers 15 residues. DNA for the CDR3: TGCGCCAGCAGCTTTGGGCAGGACTCCTACAATGAGCAGTTCTTC. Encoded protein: CASSFGQDSYNEQFF.

The CDR3 nucleotides are TGTGCCAGCAGCCCCGCTTTGCGGACAGGGGCTGAAAAACTGTTTTTT. It translates to CASSPALRTGAEKLFF. V usage is TRBV28 and J usage is TRBJ1-4, with 9 bases fitting TRBD1. With 6 bases clipped from V and 7 bases from J, the junction kept 12 bases outside the gene matches. This CDR3 region has 16 residues. Per the germline V gene, CDR1 is MDHEN and CDR2 is SYDVKM.

As DNA, the CDR3 is TGTGCCAGCAGCCAAGATACAGGCACCGGGGAGCTGTTTTTT. It codes for CASSQDTGTGELFF. The chain couples TRBV14 to TRBJ2-2; a possible D gene is TRBD1 (5 bases). Trimming removed 0 bases from V and 4 bases from J, with 6 bases in between. Germline V gives CDR1 SGHDN, CDR2 FVKESK. The CDR3 covers 14 residues.

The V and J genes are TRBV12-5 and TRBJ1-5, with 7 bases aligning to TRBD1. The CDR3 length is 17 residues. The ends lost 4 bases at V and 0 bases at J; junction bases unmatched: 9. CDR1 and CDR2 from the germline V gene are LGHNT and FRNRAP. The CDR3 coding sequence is TGTGCTAGTGGTTCAGGGGGACAGTCATATAGCAATCAGCCCCAGCATTTT. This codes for CASGSGGQSYSNQPQHF. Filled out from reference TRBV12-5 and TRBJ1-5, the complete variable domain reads DARVTQTPRHKVTEMGQEVTMRCQPILGHNTVFWYRQTMMQGLELLAYFRNRAPLDDSGMPKDRFSAEMPDATLATLKIQPSEPRDSAVYFCASGSGGQSYSNQPQHFGDGTRLSIL.